Below, 20 T cell receptor beta chains from the same sample are listed, as sequenced in a study of T cells after yellow fever vaccination (dated by TCRdb to the late 2010s). In the paper's terms, the treatment or condition label means: live attenuated yellow fever vaccine strain. Library generation was performed with 5' RACE. The sample was run on an Illumina NovaSeq 6000. TCRdb handled the public reads itself, with Q25 trimming in fastp and clone calling in MiXCR, and kept productive beta chains. CDR3 protein duplicates are merged, each entry listing the most common genes and DNA. In this sample the table shows about 320,000 distinct CDR3 sequences, roughly 10% of which occur a single time. 3% to 3.5% of the sample is taken by the ten largest. Sequenced material: CD4+ T cells sorted from PBMCs, taken 45 days after the yellow fever booster vaccination. The receptors here all came from a man aged 18 to 30 who received the YFV17D yellow fever vaccine.

This clonotype was seen ten or more times. The CDR3: CASSAGLAGVNTGELFF. The CDR3 nucleotides are TGCGCCAGCAGCGCGGGACTAGCGGGGGTGAACACCGGGGAGCTGTTTTTT. The chain employs TRBV5-1 and TRBJ2-2; 14 nucleotides line up with TRBD2. The germline V gene encodes CDR1 SGHRS and CDR2 YFSETQ. The junction had 3 bases not matched to a gene; V was cut back by 4 bases and J by 1 base. The CDR3 loop spans 17 amino acids.

This clonotype occurred many times. J is TRBJ2-3 and V is TRBV7-2; TRBD2 might be the D (7 bases). V was trimmed by 7 bases and J by 2 bases, leaving 16 bases between them. Germline V gene lookup returns CDR1 SGHTA and CDR2 FQGNSA. This CDR3 is built from 15 residues. CDR3 region: CASNPRGGNTDTQYF. DNA for the CDR3: TGTGCCAGCAACCCGAGGGGGGGAAACACAGATACGCAGTATTTT.

In this sample, this clonotype turned up a few times. One end of the junction varies from germline; a read error may be responsible. The chain is built from TRBV3-1 and TRBJ1-2, with D unclear. Germline lookup yields CDR1 LGHDT and CDR2 YNNKEL (reference sequence). The length of the CDR3 is 13 residues. The CDR3 is CASSQDRGYDYTF. The CDR3 coding sequence is TGTGCCAGCAGCCAAGATAGAGGGTATGACTACACCTTC. The full variable domain, in which reference TRBV3-1 and TRBJ1-2 provide the parts outside the CDR3, is DTAVSQTPKYLVTQMGNDKSIKCEQNLGHDTMYWYKQDSKKFLKIMFSYNNKELIINETVPNRFSPKSPDKAHLNLHINSLELGDSAVYFCASSQDRGYDYTFGSGTRLTVV.

This clonotype was seen a few times. This chain links TRBV15 with TRBJ1-6; D possibly corresponds to TRBD1 (6 bases). The CDR3 is 11 residues long. CDR1 is LNHNV, CDR2 YYDKDF, per germline (reference sequence). V was pared by 3 bases and J by 16 bases, with 10 bases between. The CDR3 sequence is CATSRTGQLHF. The CDR3 DNA reads as TGTGCCACCAGCAGGACGGGACAACTCCACTTT.

The chain links TRBV5-4 to TRBJ2-1, with D perhaps TRBD1 (6 bases). Germline loops: CDR1 SGHNT, CDR2 YYREEE (reference sequence). The length of the CDR3 is 14 residues. V shed 5 bases and J shed 11 bases, with 20 bases lying between them. The CDR3 bases are TGTGCCAGCAGGACCCGTGGGGGCCAGAGAAAGCAGTTCTTC. Its translation: CASRTRGGQRKQFF.

This clonotype has more than one count but fewer than ten. This sequence joins TRBV4-3 and TRBJ1-1; the D is unclear. Germline V lookup: CDR1 LGHNA, CDR2 YSLEER. This CDR3 comprises 14 residues. V gave up 3 bases and J gave up 11 bases, with 19 bases separating them. The CDR3 reads CASSQLVGHLGAFF. As DNA, the CDR3 is TGCGCCAGCAGCCAGCTCGTCGGCCATTTGGGGGCTTTCTTT.

The chain joins TRBV20-1 to TRBJ2-5; no clear D gene. CDR3 length equals 14 residues. Per the germline V gene, CDR1 is DFQATT and CDR2 is SNEGSKA (reference sequence). The V and J ends lost 0 bases and 4 bases respectively, with 12 bases between them. CDR3 in amino acids: CSARDLGRPETQYF. In nucleotides, the CDR3 is TGCAGTGCTAGAGATTTAGGGCGGCCAGAGACCCAGTACTTC.

This clonotype has just a few counts. The rearrangement joins TRBV4-3 to TRBJ1-2, with 10 bases that match TRBD1. The CDR3 spans 17 residues. Germline V gene lookup returns CDR1 LGHNA and CDR2 YSLEER. V lost 0 bases, J lost 6 bases, and 10 bases stayed unmatched. The CDR3 bases are TGCGCCAGCAGCCAAGACGTTGACAGGGGGCGCGGCGATGGCTACACCTTC. This encodes CASSQDVDRGRGDGYTF.

This clonotype has at least ten counts. This chain joins TRBV6-2 or TRBV6-3 and TRBJ2-1; D is undetermined. There are 10 residues in the CDR3. Germline CDR1 and CDR2: MNHEY and SVGEGT. With 9 bases removed from V and 10 bases from J, the gap between germline ends came to 10 bases. The CDR3 DNA reads TGTGCCAGGGACGCTCGCGAGCAGTTCTTC. It is translated as CARDAREQFF.

As DNA, the CDR3 is TGTGCCAGCAGCTTACCGACAGGGGTAGCCGGGGAGCTGTTTTTT. Protein product: CASSLPTGVAGELFF. The gene calls are TRBV7-9 and TRBJ2-2, with TRBD1 matching 8 bases. CDR1 is SEHNR, CDR2 FQNEAQ, per germline (reference sequence). The CDR3 runs 15 residues. V trimming: 2 bases; J trimming: 6 bases; junction bases outside the gene matches: 5.

This clonotype was recorded once. A much larger clone is a single base away; this may be a read error. This sequence joins TRBV7-2 and TRBJ2-6, with 9 bases lining up with TRBD1. The CDR3 runs 18 residues. CDR1 SGHTA and CDR2 FQGNSA come from the germline V gene. Here the CDR3 DNA reads TGTGCCAGCAGCTTTACAGGGGGCTGGGTCTCTGGGGCCAACGTCCTGTCTTTC. Translation gives CASSFTGGWVSGANVLSF. Variable domain in full (rest from reference TRBV7-2 and TRBJ2-6): GAGVSQSPSNKVTEKGKDVELRCDPISGHTALYWYRQSLGQGLEFLIYFQGNSAPDKSGLPSDRFSAERTGGSVSTLTIQRTQQEDSAVYLCASSFTGGWVSGANVLSFGAGSRLTVL.

This clonotype was found a few times. The chain links TRBV6-2 or TRBV6-3 to TRBJ2-1, with 9 bases fitting TRBD1. The junction had 7 bases not matched to a gene; V was cut back by 5 bases and J by 8 bases. The CDR3 is 14 amino acids. Germline V gene data show CDR1 as MNHEY and CDR2 as SVGEGT. CDR3 DNA: TGTGCCAGCAGTCACGACAGGGGGACCCATGAGCAGTTCTTC. It translates to CASSHDRGTHEQFF.

The genes are TRBV10-3 and TRBJ2-3; 14 positions agree with TRBD2. Unmatched junction bases numbered 3, after V lost 10 bases and J lost 3 bases. CDR1 is ENHRY, CDR2 SYGVKD, per germline. The CDR3 has 14 residues. CDR3 nucleotides: TGTGCCACCGGACTAGCGGGGGGAACAGATACGCAGTATTTT. Its translation is CATGLAGGTDTQYF.

The V and J genes are TRBV20-1 and TRBJ2-2; tentative D call: TRBD1 (6 bases). V gave up 3 bases and J gave up 8 bases, with 10 bases separating them. The germline V gene has CDR1 DFQATT and CDR2 SNEGSKA (reference sequence). The CDR3 is made up of 12 amino acids. The CDR3 here is CSASQGRGELFF. In DNA, the CDR3 is TGCAGTGCTAGTCAGGGGCGGGGGGAGCTGTTTTTT.

The sample holds many counts of this clonotype. The J gene is TRBJ2-7, the V gene TRBV10-3, with D hard to call. The V gene's germline CDR1 is ENHRY and CDR2 SYGVKD. The V end was cut by 6 bases, the J end by 4 bases, with 10 bases between. This CDR3 is built from 12 residues. CDR3 amino acids: CAIRKDQYEQYF. DNA for the CDR3: TGTGCCATCAGGAAGGACCAGTACGAGCAGTACTTC.

This clonotype occurred a few times. This chain links TRBV7-2 with TRBJ1-1, with TRBD1 matching 7 bases. This CDR3 contains 16 residues. Per the germline V gene, CDR1 is SGHTA and CDR2 is FQGNSA. V shed 1 base and J 4 bases; nucleotides not matched to a gene: 9. CDR3 bases: TGTGCCAGCAGCTTAGGACAGGGTGGGGGCGGCACTGAAGCTTTCTTT. Amino acid sequence: CASSLGQGGGGTEAFF.

This clonotype came up a few times. J is TRBJ2-5 and V is TRBV3-1, with D perhaps matching TRBD1 or TRBD2 (5 bases each). This CDR3 contains 15 residues. The V end lost 1 base, the J end lost 1 base, and 10 bases lay between the germline ends. CDR1 and CDR2 from the germline V gene are LGHDT and YNNKEL (reference sequence). The CDR3 loop reads CASSQAGTLQETQYF. The DNA for the CDR3 is TGTGCCAGCAGCCAAGCCGGGACCCTCCAAGAGACCCAGTACTTC.

This clonotype was observed many times. The V and J genes are TRBV12-3 or TRBV12-4 and TRBJ2-1, with D perhaps TRBD2 (7 bases). CDR3 length: 14 residues. Trimming shortened V by 6 bases and J by 9 bases, and 18 bases separated the two germline ends. The CDR3 is CASRRAGAPGEQFF. The CDR3 DNA follows: TGTGCCAGCAGGAGGGCGGGGGCCCCCGGTGAGCAGTTCTTC.

This clonotype has more than one count but fewer than ten. The rearrangement joins TRBV18 to TRBJ2-3; D is uncertain. CDR3 length: 14 residues. Between the trimmed V and J ends, which lost 2 bases and 4 bases, there was a span of 10 bases. Per germline, CDR1 KGHSH and CDR2 LQKENI. The CDR3 reads CASSPGNPPDTQYF. The CDR3 coding sequence is TGTGCCAGCTCACCAGGGAATCCGCCAGATACGCAGTATTTT.

The chain combines TRBV19 with TRBJ1-5; 7 bases match TRBD1. CDR3 length equals 14 residues. CDR1 LNHDA and CDR2 SQIVND come from the germline V gene (reference sequence). J was trimmed by 4 bases and V by 6 bases; bases with no gene match: 6. CDR3 in DNA: TGTGCCAGTAGCCACGGGACAGATAATCAGCCCCAGCATTTT. It codes for CASSHGTDNQPQHF.